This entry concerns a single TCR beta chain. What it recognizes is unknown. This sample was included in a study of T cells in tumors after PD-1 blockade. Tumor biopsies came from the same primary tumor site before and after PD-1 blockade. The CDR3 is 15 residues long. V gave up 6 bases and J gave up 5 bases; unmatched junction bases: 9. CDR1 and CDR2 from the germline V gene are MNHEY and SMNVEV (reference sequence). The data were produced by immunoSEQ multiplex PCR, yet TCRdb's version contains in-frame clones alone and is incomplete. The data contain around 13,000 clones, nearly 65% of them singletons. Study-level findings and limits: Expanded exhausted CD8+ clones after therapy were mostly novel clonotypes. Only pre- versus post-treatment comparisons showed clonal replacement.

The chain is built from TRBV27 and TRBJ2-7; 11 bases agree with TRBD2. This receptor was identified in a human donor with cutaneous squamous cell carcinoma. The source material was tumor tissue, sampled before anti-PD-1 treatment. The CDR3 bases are TGTGCCAGCAGCCTAACTAGCGGGAGCTACCACGAGCAGTACTTC. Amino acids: CASSLTSGSYHEQYF.